What follows are 3 T cell receptor beta chains derived from one specimen sequenced in a study of regulatory T cells in long-lasting Graves disease (dated by TCRdb to the early 2020s). The time point label, as the study defines it: newly diagnosed GD, antithyroid drugs for less than 3 months. For both TCR sequencing and RNA sequencing, RNA was extracted from PBMCs in TRIzol. The library was obtained by multiplex PCR. Sequencing was carried out with an Illumina HiSeq 4000. iRepertoire HTBI primers and Arm-PCR amplification of CDR3 regions were used to construct TCR beta libraries. In TCRdb, the public reads were trimmed at Q25 with fastp and aligned with MiXCR, with productive beta chains retained. Rows are unified per CDR3 protein, each entry keeping the most common DNA and genes. The sample data list some 250,000 distinct CDR3 sequences, and approximately 18% of these were observed just once. About 15% of the sample comes from the top ten.

This same sample was also taken into another study, of T cells in Graves' hyperthyroidism and ophthalmopathy.

Sequences were derived from peripheral blood mononuclear cells (PBMCs), sampled at new diagnosis, from a patient treated with antithyroid drugs. These receptors were obtained from a woman in her twenties or thirties with Graves disease. Donor details come from another sample of the same person, matched by shared clones.

This clonotype was counted at least ten times. This chain uses TRBV4-2 with TRBJ2-1, with no clear D. The V and J ends lost 0 bases and 4 bases respectively, with 10 bases between them. The CDR3 is 15 amino acids. Per germline, CDR1 LGHNA and CDR2 YNFKEQ. The CDR3 sequence: CASSQEMSLYNEQFF. CDR3 coding DNA: TGTGCCAGCAGCCAAGAAATGAGCCTTTACAATGAGCAGTTCTTC.

V and J are TRBV12-3 or TRBV12-4 and TRBJ2-7; TRBD2 aligns across 11 bases. Losses at the gene ends were 0 bases for V and 3 bases for J; bases not matched to a gene: 4. The length of the CDR3 is 16 residues. The CDR3: CASSLAQGLAVYEQYF. CDR3 sequence (DNA): TGTGCCAGCAGTTTAGCGCAGGGACTAGCGGTCTACGAGCAGTACTTC.

This clonotype is a singleton in its sample. The rearrangement uses TRBV2 and TRBJ1-6; unclear D gene. Trimming stripped 7 bases from V and 8 bases from J, with 18 bases between. In germline, CDR1 is SNHLY, CDR2 FYNNEI. This CDR3 is 15 amino acids long. CDR3 region: CASTGVSLFDSPLHF. The CDR3 nucleotides read TGTGCCAGCACAGGAGTCAGCCTTTTCGATTCACCCCTCCACTTT.